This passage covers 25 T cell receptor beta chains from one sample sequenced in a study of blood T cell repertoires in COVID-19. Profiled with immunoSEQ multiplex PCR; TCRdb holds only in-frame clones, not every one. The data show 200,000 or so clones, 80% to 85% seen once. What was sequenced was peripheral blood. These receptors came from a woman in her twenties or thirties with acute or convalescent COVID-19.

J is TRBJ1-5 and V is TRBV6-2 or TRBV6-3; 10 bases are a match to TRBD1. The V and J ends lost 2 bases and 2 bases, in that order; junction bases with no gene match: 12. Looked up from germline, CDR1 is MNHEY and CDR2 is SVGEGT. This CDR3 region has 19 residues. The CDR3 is CASSYPTDRGLGGNQPQHF. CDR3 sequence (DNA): TGTGCCAGCAGTTACCCAACGGACAGGGGGTTGGGTGGCAATCAGCCCCAGCATTTT.

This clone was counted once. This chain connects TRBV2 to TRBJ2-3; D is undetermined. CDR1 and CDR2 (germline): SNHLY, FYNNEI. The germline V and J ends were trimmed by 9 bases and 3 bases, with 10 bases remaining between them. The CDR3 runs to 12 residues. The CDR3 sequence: CASRTSTDTQYF. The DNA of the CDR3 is TGTGCCAGTCGAACGAGTACAGATACGCAGTATTTT. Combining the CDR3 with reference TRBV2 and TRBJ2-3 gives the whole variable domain EPEVTQTPSHQVTQMGQEVILRCVPISNHLYFYWYRQILGQKVEFLVSFYNNEISEKSEIFDDQFSVERPDGSNFTLKIRSTKLEDSAMYFCASRTSTDTQYFGPGTRLTVL.

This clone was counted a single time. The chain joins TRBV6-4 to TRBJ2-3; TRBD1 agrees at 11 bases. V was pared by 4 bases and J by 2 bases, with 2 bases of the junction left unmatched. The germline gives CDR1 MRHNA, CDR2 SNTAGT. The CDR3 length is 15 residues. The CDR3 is CASSVGQGATDTQYF. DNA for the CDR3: TGTGCCAGCAGTGTCGGACAGGGGGCCACAGATACGCAGTATTTT.

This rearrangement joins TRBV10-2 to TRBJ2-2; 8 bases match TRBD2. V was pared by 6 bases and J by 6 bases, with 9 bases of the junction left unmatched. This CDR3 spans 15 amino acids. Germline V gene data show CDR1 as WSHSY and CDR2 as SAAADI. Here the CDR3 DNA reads TGCGCCAGCAGGACACGGGGGGGCATCCCCGGGGAGCTGTTTTTT. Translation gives CASRTRGGIPGELFF.

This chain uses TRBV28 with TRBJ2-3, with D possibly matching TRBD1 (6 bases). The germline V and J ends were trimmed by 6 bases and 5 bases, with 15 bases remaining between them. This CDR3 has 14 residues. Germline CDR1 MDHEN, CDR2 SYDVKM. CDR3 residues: CASSERLGGDTQYF. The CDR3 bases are TGTGCCAGCAGCGAGAGATTAGGGGGAGATACGCAGTATTTT.

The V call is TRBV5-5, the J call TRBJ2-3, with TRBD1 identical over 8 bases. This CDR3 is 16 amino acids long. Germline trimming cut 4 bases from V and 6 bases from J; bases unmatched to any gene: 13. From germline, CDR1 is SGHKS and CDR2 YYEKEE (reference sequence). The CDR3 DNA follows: TGTGCCAGCAGCCGGCCGAGACAGGGGACGGGGGATACGCAGTATTTT. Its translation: CASSRPRQGTGDTQYF.

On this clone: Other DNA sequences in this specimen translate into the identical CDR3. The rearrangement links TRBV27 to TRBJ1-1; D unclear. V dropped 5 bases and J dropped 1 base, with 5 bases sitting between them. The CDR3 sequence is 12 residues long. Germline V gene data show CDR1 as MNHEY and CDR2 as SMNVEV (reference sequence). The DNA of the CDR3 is TGTGCCAGCAGTCCCGGGAACACTGAAGCTTTCTTT. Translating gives CASSPGNTEAFF.

This CDR3 reads CASSYSQRQGIDLEQFF. In DNA, the CDR3 is TGTGCCAGCAGTTACTCCCAGCGACAGGGGATCGATTTGGAGCAGTTCTTC. The V call is TRBV6-2 or TRBV6-3, the J call TRBJ2-1, with TRBD1 matching 8 bases. CDR1 and CDR2 (germline): MNHEY, SVGEGT. Germline trimming cut 0 bases from V and 10 bases from J; bases unmatched to any gene: 14. The CDR3 loop spans 17 amino acids.

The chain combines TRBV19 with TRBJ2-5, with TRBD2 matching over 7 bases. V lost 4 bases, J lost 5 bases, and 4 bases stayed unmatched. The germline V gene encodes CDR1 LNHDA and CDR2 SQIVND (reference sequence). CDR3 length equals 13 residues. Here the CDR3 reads CASSKTSWETQYF. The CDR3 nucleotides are TGTGCCAGTAGTAAGACTAGCTGGGAGACCCAGTACTTC. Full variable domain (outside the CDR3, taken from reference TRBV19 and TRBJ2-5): DGGITQSPKYLFRKEGQNVTLSCEQNLNHDAMYWYRQDPGQGLRLIYYSQIVNDFQKGDIAEGYSVSREKKESFPLTVTSAQKNPTAFYLCASSKTSWETQYFGPGTRLLVL.

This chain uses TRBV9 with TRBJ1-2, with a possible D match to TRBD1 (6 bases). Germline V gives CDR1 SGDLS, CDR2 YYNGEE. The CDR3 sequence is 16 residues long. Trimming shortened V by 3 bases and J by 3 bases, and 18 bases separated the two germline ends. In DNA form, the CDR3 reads TGTGCCAGCAGCGCCACGACGGACAGTAGATACTATGGCTACACCTTC. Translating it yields CASSATTDSRYYGYTF.

CDR3 DNA sequence: TGTGCCAGCGACAGGGGGCGCGGCACCGGGGAGCTGTTTTTT. It translates to CASDRGRGTGELFF. The chain joins TRBV4-2 to TRBJ2-2; 10 nucleotides match TRBD1. This CDR3 is built from 14 residues. The ends lost 8 bases at V and 4 bases at J; junction bases unmatched: 4. Germline-derived CDR1 and CDR2 are LGHNA and YNFKEQ.

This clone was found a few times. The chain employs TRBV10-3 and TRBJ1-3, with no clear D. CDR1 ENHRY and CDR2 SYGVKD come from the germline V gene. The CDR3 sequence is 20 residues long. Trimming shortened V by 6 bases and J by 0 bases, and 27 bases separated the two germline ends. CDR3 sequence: CAISSKTTSVTWGSGNTIYF. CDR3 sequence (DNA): TGTGCCATCAGCTCTAAGACTACATCAGTCACCTGGGGCTCTGGAAACACCATATATTTT.

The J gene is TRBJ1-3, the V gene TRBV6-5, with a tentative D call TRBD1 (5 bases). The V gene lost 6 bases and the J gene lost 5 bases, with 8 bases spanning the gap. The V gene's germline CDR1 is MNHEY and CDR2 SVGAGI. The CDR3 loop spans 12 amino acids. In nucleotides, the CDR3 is TGTGCCAGCAGCCAGGGTCGAAACACCATATATTTT. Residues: CASSQGRNTIYF.

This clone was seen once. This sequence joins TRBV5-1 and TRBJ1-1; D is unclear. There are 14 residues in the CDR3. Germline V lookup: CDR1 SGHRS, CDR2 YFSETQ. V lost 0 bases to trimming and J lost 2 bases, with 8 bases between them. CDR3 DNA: TGCGCCAGCAGCTTGGCTCGGTTAAACACTGAAGCTTTCTTT. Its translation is CASSLARLNTEAFF.

As DNA, the CDR3 is TGCGCCAGCAGCTTGCCCGCCAGGGGTAGCACAGATACGCAGTATTTT. It is translated as CASSLPARGSTDTQYF. V and J are TRBV5-1 and TRBJ2-3; TRBD1 might be the D (6 bases). The CDR3 length is 16 residues. Germline CDR1 and CDR2: SGHRS and YFSETQ. V lost 1 base to trimming and J lost 0 bases, with 12 bases between them.

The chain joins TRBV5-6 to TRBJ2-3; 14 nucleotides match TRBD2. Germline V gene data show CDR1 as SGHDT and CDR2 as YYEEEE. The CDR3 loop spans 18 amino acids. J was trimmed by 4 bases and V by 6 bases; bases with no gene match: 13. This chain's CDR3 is CASTKTSGRAGFPDTQYF. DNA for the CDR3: TGTGCCAGCACTAAGACTAGCGGGAGGGCCGGTTTTCCAGATACGCAGTATTTT.

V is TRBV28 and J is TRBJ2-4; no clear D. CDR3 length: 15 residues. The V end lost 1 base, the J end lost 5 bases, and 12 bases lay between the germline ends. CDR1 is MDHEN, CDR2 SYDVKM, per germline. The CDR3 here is CASSLSQPRQNIQYF. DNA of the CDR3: TGTGCCAGCAGTTTATCACAGCCCCGCCAAAACATTCAGTACTTC.

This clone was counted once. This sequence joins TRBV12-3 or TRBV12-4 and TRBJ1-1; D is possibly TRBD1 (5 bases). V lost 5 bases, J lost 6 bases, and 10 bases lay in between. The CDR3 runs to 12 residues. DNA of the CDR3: TGTGCCAGCAGTCCGGGGGGGGCTGAAGCTTTCTTT. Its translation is CASSPGGAEAFF.

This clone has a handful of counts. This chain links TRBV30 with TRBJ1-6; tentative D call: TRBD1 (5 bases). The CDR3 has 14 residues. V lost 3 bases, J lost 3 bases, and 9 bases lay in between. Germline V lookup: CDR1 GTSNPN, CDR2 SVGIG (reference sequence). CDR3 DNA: TGTGCCTGGAGATGGGGGGACTATAATTCACCCCTCCACTTT. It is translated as CAWRWGDYNSPLHF.

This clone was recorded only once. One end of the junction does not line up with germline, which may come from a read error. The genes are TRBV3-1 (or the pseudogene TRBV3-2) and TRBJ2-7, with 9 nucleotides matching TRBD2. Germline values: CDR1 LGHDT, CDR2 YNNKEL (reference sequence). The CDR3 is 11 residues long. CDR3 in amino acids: CAMPSGRRSSF. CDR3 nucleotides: TGTGCCATGCCAAGCGGGAGGCGCAGCTCCTTC.

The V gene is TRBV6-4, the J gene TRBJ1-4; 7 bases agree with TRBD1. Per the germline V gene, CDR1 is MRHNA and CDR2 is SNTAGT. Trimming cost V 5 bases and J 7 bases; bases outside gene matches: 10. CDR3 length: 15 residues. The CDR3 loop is CASSIGSTGREKLFF. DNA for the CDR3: TGTGCCAGCAGTATAGGGTCGACAGGGCGTGAAAAACTGTTTTTT.

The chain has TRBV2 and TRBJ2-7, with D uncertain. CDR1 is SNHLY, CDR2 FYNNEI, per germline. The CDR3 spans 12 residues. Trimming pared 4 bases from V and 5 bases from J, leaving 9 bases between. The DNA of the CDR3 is TGTGCCAGCAGTGGCCCAGGCGACGAGCAGTACTTC. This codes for CASSGPGDEQYF.

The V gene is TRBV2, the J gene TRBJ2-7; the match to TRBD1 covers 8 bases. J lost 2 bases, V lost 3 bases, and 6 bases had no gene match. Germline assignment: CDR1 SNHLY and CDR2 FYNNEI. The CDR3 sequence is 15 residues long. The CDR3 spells CASSETGDSTYEQYF. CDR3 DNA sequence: TGTGCCAGCAGTGAGACAGGGGATAGCACCTACGAGCAGTACTTC.

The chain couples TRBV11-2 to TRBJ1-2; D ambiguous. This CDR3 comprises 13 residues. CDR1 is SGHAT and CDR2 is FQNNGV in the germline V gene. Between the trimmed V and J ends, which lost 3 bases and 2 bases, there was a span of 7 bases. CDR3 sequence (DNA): TGTGCCAGCAGCTTCGGAGACAACTATGGCTACACCTTC. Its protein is CASSFGDNYGYTF. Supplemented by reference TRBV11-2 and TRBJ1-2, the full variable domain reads EAGVAQSPRYKIIEKRQSVAFWCNPISGHATLYWYQQILGQGPKLLIQFQNNGVVDDSQLPKDRFSAERLKGVDSTLKIQPAKLEDSAVYLCASSFGDNYGYTFGSGTRLTVV.

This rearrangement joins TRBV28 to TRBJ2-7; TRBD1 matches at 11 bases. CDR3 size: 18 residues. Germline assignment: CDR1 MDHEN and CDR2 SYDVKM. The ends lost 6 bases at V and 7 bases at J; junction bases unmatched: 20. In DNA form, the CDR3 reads TGTGCCAGCAGCACTTTTCTTTTGGGAGGACAGGGGGCAGAAGAGCAGTACTTC. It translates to CASSTFLLGGQGAEEQYF. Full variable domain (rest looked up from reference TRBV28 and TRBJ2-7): DVKVTQSSRYLVKRTGEKVFLECVQDMDHENMFWYRQDPGLGLRLIYFSYDVKMKEKGDIPEGYSVSREKKERFSLILESASTNQTSMYLCASSTFLLGGQGAEEQYFGPGTRLTVT.